The 2 T cell receptor beta chains given below trace back to one sample, sequenced in a study of Ad26.COV2.S vaccination and SARS-CoV-2 variants. As for treatment: some 20 received Ad26.COV2.S at low or high dose, single or two shots; about 5 received placebo; per-sample allocation not given. Sampling occurred on day 63 after the first vaccine or placebo injection. Only in-frame clones appear in the TCRdb table, and some are missing; sequencing was by immunoSEQ multiplex PCR. Here the sample spans approximately 450,000 clones, 90% being singletons. Source: peripheral blood, taken in a trial of Ad26.COV2.S vaccine versus placebo. All receptors come from a person aged 18-65 years who received the Ad26.COV2.S COVID-19 vaccine or a placebo.

The CDR3 nucleotides read TGTGCCAGCAGCTCGACCAGACAGGGCTACGAGCAGTACTTC. It codes for CASSSTRQGYEQYF. This chain links TRBV7-2 with TRBJ2-7; 7 nucleotides match TRBD1. The CDR3 sequence is 14 residues long. Unmatched junction bases numbered 6, after V lost 4 bases and J lost 3 bases. CDR1 and CDR2 from the germline V gene are SGHTA and FQGNSA.

The chain employs TRBV28 and TRBJ2-7; the D gene is possibly TRBD1 (6 bases). The CDR3 length is 14 residues. Per the germline V gene, CDR1 is MDHEN and CDR2 is SYDVKM. The germline V and J ends were trimmed by 5 bases and 0 bases, with 11 bases remaining between them. This chain's CDR3 is CASSLRDNSYEQYF. CDR3 bases: TGTGCCAGCAGTCTCCGGGACAACTCCTACGAGCAGTACTTC.